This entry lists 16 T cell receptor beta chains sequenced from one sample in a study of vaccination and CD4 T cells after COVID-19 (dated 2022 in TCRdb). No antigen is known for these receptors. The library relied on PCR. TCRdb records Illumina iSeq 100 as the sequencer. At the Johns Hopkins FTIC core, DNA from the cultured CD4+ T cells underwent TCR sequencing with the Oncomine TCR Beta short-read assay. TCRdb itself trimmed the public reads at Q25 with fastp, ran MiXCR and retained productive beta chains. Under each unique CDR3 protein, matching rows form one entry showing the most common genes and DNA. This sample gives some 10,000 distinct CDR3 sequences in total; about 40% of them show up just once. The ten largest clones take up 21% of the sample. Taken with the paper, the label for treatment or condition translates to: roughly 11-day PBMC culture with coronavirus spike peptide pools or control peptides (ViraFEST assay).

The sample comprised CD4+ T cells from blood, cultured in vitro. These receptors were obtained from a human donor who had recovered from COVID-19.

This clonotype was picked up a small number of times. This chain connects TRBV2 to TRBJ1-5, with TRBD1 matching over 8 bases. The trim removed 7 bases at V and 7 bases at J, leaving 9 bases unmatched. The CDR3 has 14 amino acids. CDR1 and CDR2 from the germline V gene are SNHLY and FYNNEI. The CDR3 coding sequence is TGTGCCAGCACTACGGACAGGGTCCGGCAGCCCCAGCATTTT. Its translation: CASTTDRVRQPQHF.

The CDR3 loop reads CSVDGQAYYEQYF. Here the CDR3 DNA reads TGCAGCGTTGACGGGCAGGCCTACTACGAGCAGTACTTC. The genes are TRBV29-1 and TRBJ2-7; no clear D. This CDR3 has 13 amino acids. V was shortened by 3 bases and J by 3 bases, with 12 bases between the two germline ends. Germline CDR1 reads SQVTM; CDR2 reads ANQGSEA.

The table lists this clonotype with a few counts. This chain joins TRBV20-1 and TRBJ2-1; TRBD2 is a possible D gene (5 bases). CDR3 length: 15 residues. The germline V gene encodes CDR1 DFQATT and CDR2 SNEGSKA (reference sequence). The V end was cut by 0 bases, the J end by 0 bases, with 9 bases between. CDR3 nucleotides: TGCAGTGCTAGAGAGCGGGCCGCCTCCTACAATGAGCAGTTCTTC. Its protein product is CSARERAASYNEQFF.

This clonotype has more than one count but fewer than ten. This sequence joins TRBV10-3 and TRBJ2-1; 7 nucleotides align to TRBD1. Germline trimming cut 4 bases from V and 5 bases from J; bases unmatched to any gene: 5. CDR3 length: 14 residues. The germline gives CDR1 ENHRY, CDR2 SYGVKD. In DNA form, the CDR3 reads TGTGCCATCAGTGGGGACAGAAACAACAATGAGCAGTTCTTC. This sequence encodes CAISGDRNNNEQFF.

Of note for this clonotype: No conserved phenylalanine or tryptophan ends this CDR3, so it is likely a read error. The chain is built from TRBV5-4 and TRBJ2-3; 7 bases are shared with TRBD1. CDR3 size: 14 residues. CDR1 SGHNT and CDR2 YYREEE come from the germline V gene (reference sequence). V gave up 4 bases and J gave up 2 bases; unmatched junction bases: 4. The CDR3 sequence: CASSRGQVTDTQYV. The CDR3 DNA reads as TGTGCCAGCAGCCGTGGACAGGTCACAGATACGCAGTATGTT.

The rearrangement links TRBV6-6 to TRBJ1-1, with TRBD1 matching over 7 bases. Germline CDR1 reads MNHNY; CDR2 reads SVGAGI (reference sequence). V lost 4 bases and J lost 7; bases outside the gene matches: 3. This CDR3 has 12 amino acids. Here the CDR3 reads CASSSPGGEAFF. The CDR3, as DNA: TGTGCCAGCAGTTCCCCAGGGGGTGAAGCTTTCTTT.

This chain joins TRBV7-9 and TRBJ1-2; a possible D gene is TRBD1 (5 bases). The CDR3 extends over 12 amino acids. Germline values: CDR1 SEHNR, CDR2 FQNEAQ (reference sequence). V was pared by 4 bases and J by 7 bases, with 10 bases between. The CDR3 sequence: CASSWDLRGYTF. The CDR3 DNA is TGTGCCAGCAGCTGGGACCTTCGTGGCTACACCTTC.

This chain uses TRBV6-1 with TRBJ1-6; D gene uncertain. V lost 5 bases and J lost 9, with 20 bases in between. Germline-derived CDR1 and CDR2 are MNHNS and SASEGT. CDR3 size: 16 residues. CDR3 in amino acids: CASSRGGGESGSPLHF. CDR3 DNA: TGTGCCAGCAGTCGAGGAGGCGGGGAAAGTGGTTCACCCCTCCACTTT.

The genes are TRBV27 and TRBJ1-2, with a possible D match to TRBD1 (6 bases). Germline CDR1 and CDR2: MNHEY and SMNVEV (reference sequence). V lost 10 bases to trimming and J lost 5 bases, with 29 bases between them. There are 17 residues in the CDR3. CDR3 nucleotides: TGTGCCACCTCCCGCCGGGGGGGGGCGAATTGGGGTTATGGCTACACCTTC. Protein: CATSRRGGANWGYGYTF.

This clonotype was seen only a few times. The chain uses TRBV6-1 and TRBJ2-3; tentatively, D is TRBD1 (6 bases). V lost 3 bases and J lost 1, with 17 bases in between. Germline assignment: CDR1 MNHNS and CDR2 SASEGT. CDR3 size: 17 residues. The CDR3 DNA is TGTGCCAGCAGTGATCTGCAGACAGGCTGGGGCACAGATACGCAGTATTTT. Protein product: CASSDLQTGWGTDTQYF.

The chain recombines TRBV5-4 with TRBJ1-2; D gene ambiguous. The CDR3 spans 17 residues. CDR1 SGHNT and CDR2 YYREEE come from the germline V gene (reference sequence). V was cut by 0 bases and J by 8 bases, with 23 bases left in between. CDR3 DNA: TGTGCCAGCAGCTTGGCAACAGCACGTTCGTACCGGGCAGGCTACACCTTC. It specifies CASSLATARSYRAGYTF.

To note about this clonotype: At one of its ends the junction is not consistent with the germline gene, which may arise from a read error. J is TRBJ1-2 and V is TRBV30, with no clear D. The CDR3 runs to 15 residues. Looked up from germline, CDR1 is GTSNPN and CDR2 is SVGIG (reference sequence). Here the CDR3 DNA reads TGTGCCTGGAGTGTATTCAATCGGGCTAACGATGGCTACACCTTC. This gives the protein CAWSVFNRANDGYTF.

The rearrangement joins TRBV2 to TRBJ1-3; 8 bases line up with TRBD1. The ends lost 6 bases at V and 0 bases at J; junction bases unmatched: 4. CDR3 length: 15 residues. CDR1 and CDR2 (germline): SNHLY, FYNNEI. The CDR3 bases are TGTGCCAGCAGCGGACAGGGATTCTCTGGAAACACCATATATTTT. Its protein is CASSGQGFSGNTIYF. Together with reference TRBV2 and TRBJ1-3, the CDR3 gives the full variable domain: EPEVTQTPSHQVTQMGQEVILRCVPISNHLYFYWYRQILGQKVEFLVSFYNNEISEKSEIFDDQFSVERPDGSNFTLKIRSTKLEDSAMYFCASSGQGFSGNTIYFGEGSWLTVV.

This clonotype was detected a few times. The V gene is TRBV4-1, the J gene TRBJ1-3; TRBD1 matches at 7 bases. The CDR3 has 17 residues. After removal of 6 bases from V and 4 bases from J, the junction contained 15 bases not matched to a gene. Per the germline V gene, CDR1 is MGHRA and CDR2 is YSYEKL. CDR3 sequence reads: CASRSYSGTVGGNTIYF. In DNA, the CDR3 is TGCGCCAGCAGATCATACTCCGGGACAGTTGGAGGAAACACCATATATTTT.

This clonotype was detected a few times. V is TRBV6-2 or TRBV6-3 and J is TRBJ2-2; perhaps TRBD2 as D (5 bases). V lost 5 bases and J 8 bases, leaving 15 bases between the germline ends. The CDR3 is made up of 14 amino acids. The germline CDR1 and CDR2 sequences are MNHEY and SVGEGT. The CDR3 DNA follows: TGTGCCAGCAGTCCGCGGACCAGGAGGGGGGAGCTGTTTTTT. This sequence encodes CASSPRTRRGELFF.

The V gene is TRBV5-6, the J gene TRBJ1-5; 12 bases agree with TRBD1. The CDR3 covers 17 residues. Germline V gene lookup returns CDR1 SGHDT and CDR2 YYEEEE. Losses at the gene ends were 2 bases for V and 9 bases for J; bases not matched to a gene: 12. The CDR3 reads CASSLGGTGGAGWPQHF. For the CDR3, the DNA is TGTGCCAGCAGCTTAGGTGGGACAGGGGGCGCCGGATGGCCCCAGCATTTT.